A selection of T cell receptor beta chains follows, all from one sample in a study of metastatic and nonmetastatic thyroid tumors. TCRdb reassembled clones from the PCR reads with MiXCR. The sample consists of tens of thousands of clones, over 20% of them appearing once. Sample: blood. The receptors shown here come from a female donor with papillary thyroid cancer or a benign thyroid nodule (not recorded which). Some clones in this sample may be carry-over from other donors' samples. Both conserved end residues are part of each CDR3. The order of the fields is V gene, J gene, CDR3 protein.

V: TRBV29-1; J: TRBJ2-5; CDR3: CSGASGREIETQYF
V: TRBV7-6; J: TRBJ1-2; CDR3: CASSTGGTTFLDGYTF
V: TRBV7-2; J: TRBJ2-7; CDR3: CASSPTHTYEQYF
V: TRBV30; J: TRBJ2-7; CDR3: CAWRGPLNLGYEQYF
V: TRBV28; J: TRBJ1-2; CDR3: CASRHRQIRLSNYGYTF
V: TRBV18; J: TRBJ2-7; CDR3: CASSRSRGYEQYF
V: TRBV7-2; J: TRBJ2-2; CDR3: CTSSLSRSGELFF
V: TRBV7-2; J: TRBJ2-5; CDR3: CASSPGTGCETQYF
V: TRBV6-1; J: TRBJ1-1; CDR3: CASRTGQGDTEAFF
V: TRBV19; J: TRBJ1-2; CDR3: CASSMEVRYGYTF
V: TRBV5-1; J: TRBJ1-2; CDR3: CASSLDEGQNYGYTF
V: TRBV5-1; J: TRBJ1-5; CDR3: CASSLDEGQPQHF